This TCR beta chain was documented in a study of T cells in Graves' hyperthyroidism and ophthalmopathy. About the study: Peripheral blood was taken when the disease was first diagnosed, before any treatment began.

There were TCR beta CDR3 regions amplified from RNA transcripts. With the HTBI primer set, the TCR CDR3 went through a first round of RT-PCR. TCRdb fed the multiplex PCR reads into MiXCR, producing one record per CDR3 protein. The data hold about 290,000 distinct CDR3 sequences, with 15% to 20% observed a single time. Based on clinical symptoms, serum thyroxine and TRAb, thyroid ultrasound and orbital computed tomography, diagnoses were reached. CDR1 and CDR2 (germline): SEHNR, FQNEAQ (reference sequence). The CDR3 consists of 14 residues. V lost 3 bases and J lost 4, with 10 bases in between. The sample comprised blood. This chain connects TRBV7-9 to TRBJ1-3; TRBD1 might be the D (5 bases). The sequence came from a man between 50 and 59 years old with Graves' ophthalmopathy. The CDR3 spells CASSFGGNGNTIYF. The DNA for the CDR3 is TGTGCCAGCAGCTTTGGGGGGAACGGAAACACCATATATTTT.